Following are 27 T cell receptor beta chains from one sample sequenced in a study of blood T cell repertoires in COVID-19. Produced via immunoSEQ multiplex PCR; TCRdb's table is partial and in-frame only. Seen here are some 180,000 clones, 86% observed once, and the top ten hold more than 20%. Specimen: peripheral blood. These receptors were taken from a man in his 70s with active or convalescent COVID-19.

J is TRBJ1-1 and V is TRBV5-1, with 7 bases that match TRBD1. The CDR3 runs 14 residues. Germline-derived CDR1 and CDR2 are SGHRS and YFSETQ. The V gene end was trimmed by 5 bases and the J gene end by 4 bases; junction bases not matched to a gene: 8. CDR3 sequence (DNA): TGCGCCAGCAGTCCAGGGGGGCGTATCACTGAAGCTTTCTTT. Protein: CASSPGGRITEAFF. The full variable domain, its missing parts supplied by reference TRBV5-1 and TRBJ1-1, is KAGVTQTPRYLIKTRGQQVTLSCSPISGHRSVSWYQQTPGQGLQFLFEYFSETQRNKGNFPGRFSGRQFSNSRSEMNVSTLELGDSALYLCASSPGGRITEAFFGQGTRLTVV.

This chain connects TRBV9 to TRBJ1-2; maybe TRBD1 (5 bases). The germline CDR1 and CDR2 sequences are SGDLS and YYNGEE. This CDR3 contains 15 residues. V lost 0 bases and J 3 bases, leaving 12 bases between the germline ends. The CDR3 is CASSVGGRADYGYTF. CDR3 DNA: TGTGCCAGCAGCGTAGGAGGCAGGGCTGACTATGGCTACACCTTC.

This clone was counted a few times. The V call is TRBV5-1, the J call TRBJ1-4, with a tentative D call TRBD1 (5 bases). The CDR3 covers 14 residues. Looked up from germline, CDR1 is SGHRS and CDR2 is YFSETQ. V was shortened by 2 bases and J by 0 bases, with 5 bases between the two germline ends. This CDR3 reads CASSFRATNEKLFF. CDR3 DNA sequence: TGCGCCAGCAGCTTCAGGGCAACTAATGAAAAACTGTTTTTT.

CDR3 protein: CSVVQGPEAFF. DNA of the CDR3: TGCAGCGTTGTACAGGGGCCTGAAGCTTTCTTT. The genes are TRBV29-1 and TRBJ1-1, with 7 bases fitting TRBD1. This CDR3 comprises 11 residues. The junction had 2 bases not matched to a gene; V was cut back by 4 bases and J by 6 bases. Looked up from germline, CDR1 is SQVTM and CDR2 is ANQGSEA.

The chain carries TRBV7-3 and TRBJ2-1, with D possibly TRBD2 on 5 matching bases. This CDR3 has 14 amino acids. The V end lost 4 bases, the J end lost 5 bases, and 12 bases lay between the germline ends. Germline V lookup: CDR1 SGHTA, CDR2 FQGTGA. In nucleotides, the CDR3 is TGTGCCAGCAGCTCCCCCCCTAGCCACAATGAGCAGTTCTTC. Protein: CASSSPPSHNEQFF. Looking up the rest from reference TRBV7-3 and TRBJ2-1 gives the full variable domain: GAGVSQTPSNKVTEKGKYVELRCDPISGHTALYWYRQSLGQGPEFLIYFQGTGAADDSGLPNDRFFAVRPEGSVSTLKIQRTERGDSAVYLCASSSPPSHNEQFFGPGTRLTVL.

J is TRBJ2-3 and V is TRBV7-6, with 9 bases aligning to TRBD1. The CDR3 has 16 residues. V was pared by 5 bases and J by 4 bases, with 10 bases of the junction left unmatched. Germline CDR1 reads SGHVS; CDR2 reads FNYEAQ. In DNA, the CDR3 is TGTGCCAGCAGCCCGGGGACAGGGAGTTCCCCAGATACGCAGTATTTT. Residues: CASSPGTGSSPDTQYF. Using reference TRBV7-6 and TRBJ2-3 for the parts outside the CDR3, the full variable domain is GAGVSQSPRYKVTKRGQDVALRCDPISGHVSLYWYRQALGQGPEFLTYFNYEAQQDKSGLPNDRFSAERPEGSISTLTIQRTEQRDSAMYRCASSPGTGSSPDTQYFGPGTRLTVL.

This clone turned up a few times. V is TRBV7-2 and J is TRBJ2-7; D is possibly TRBD2 (6 bases). Germline CDR1 SGHTA, CDR2 FQGNSA. The ends were cut back, 5 bases at V and 4 bases at J, with 15 bases in the middle. The length of the CDR3 is 14 residues. The CDR3 loop reads CASSPGRTGYEQYF. CDR3 nucleotides: TGTGCCAGCAGCCCGGGGAGGACTGGGTACGAGCAGTACTTC.

This chain joins TRBV6-5 and TRBJ2-7, with TRBD2 matching 8 bases. Germline CDR1 reads MNHEY; CDR2 reads SVGAGI. The CDR3 extends over 11 amino acids. With 8 bases clipped from V and 6 bases from J, the junction kept 3 bases outside the gene matches. The CDR3 spells CASWAGGEQYF. Written as DNA, the CDR3 is TGTGCCAGCTGGGCGGGGGGCGAGCAGTACTTC.

V and J are TRBV27 and TRBJ2-6, with 7 bases identical to TRBD1. The CDR3 extends over 19 amino acids. V lost 3 bases, J lost 0 bases, and 11 bases stayed unmatched. Per germline, CDR1 MNHEY and CDR2 SMNVEV (reference sequence). CDR3: CASSFSPTGPSSGANVLTF. The CDR3 coding sequence is TGTGCCAGCAGTTTTTCTCCGACAGGGCCAAGCTCTGGGGCCAACGTCCTGACTTTC.

This chain connects TRBV6-5 to TRBJ2-3; a possible D gene is TRBD2 (5 bases). The germline gives CDR1 MNHEY, CDR2 SVGAGI. The CDR3 totals 16 residues. Trimming left V 2 bases short and J 2 bases short, with 14 bases between. CDR3: CASSYTGIGVTDTQYF. The CDR3 nucleotides are TGTGCCAGCAGTTACACGGGAATAGGCGTCACAGATACGCAGTATTTT.

This clone was recorded once. The CDR3 DNA sequence: TGTGCCAGCAGCCATCCCAGGACAGGGGGCATCAATCAGCCCCAGCATTTT. Protein sequence: CASSHPRTGGINQPQHF. The chain has TRBV28 and TRBJ1-5; 11 bases are shared with TRBD1. This CDR3 is 17 amino acids long. Germline V gene lookup returns CDR1 MDHEN and CDR2 SYDVKM. With V trimmed by 6 bases and J by 3 bases, 10 bases remained unmatched.

This chain connects TRBV27 to TRBJ2-2; no clear D gene. The CDR3 extends over 13 amino acids. CDR1 and CDR2 (germline): MNHEY, SMNVEV (reference sequence). Trimming removed 6 bases from V and 1 base from J, with 6 bases in between. The CDR3 sequence is CASRNMNTGELFF. The CDR3 nucleotides are TGTGCCAGCAGGAACATGAACACCGGGGAGCTGTTTTTT.

There are a few counts of this clone. This sequence joins TRBV6-5 and TRBJ2-7; tentative D call: TRBD2 (5 bases). The CDR3 extends over 15 amino acids. The germline V and J ends were trimmed by 4 bases and 0 bases, with 13 bases remaining between them. Per germline, CDR1 MNHEY and CDR2 SVGAGI. The CDR3 DNA reads TGTGCCAGCAGTTCCCGACTACACAGCTCCTACGAGCAGTACTTC. Translating it yields CASSSRLHSSYEQYF.

The V call is TRBV27, the J call TRBJ1-1; possibly TRBD1 for D (6 bases). Trimming shortened V by 3 bases and J by 7 bases, and 12 bases separated the two germline ends. The V gene's germline CDR1 is MNHEY and CDR2 SMNVEV (reference sequence). CDR3 length equals 13 residues. CDR3 nucleotide sequence: TGTGCCAGCAGTTTTAACAGGGTAGGTGAAGCTTTCTTT. Translating it yields CASSFNRVGEAFF.

This clone is a singleton in its sample. The chain has TRBV6-5 and TRBJ2-7; the match to TRBD2 covers 7 bases. Per the germline V gene, CDR1 is MNHEY and CDR2 is SVGAGI. CDR3 length equals 14 residues. Trimming at V came to 6 bases and at J to 0 bases, leaving 5 bases not matched to a gene. CDR3 residues: CASSSGDYSYEQYF. The CDR3 coding sequence is TGTGCCAGCAGCTCGGGGGACTACTCCTACGAGCAGTACTTC.

This clone occurred once. This rearrangement joins TRBV6-5 to TRBJ1-1; the D is unclear. CDR3 length: 14 residues. The V gene lost 0 bases and the J gene lost 1 base, with 6 bases spanning the gap. Germline lookup yields CDR1 MNHEY and CDR2 SVGAGI. CDR3 protein: CASSYSRENTEAFF. In DNA form, the CDR3 reads TGTGCCAGCAGTTACTCGCGTGAGAACACTGAAGCTTTCTTT.

The chain is built from TRBV27 and TRBJ2-3; D perhaps matches TRBD2 (7 bases). Germline V gene sequence: CDR1 MNHEY, CDR2 SMNVEV (reference sequence). CDR3 length equals 17 residues. V lost 2 bases to trimming and J lost 1 base, with 16 bases between them. Here the CDR3 DNA reads TGTGCCAGCAGTTTAGAGAGGGGGGCGGGAGGCACAGATACGCAGTATTTT. It specifies CASSLERGAGGTDTQYF.

The V call is TRBV9, the J call TRBJ1-6; 8 bases are shared with TRBD1. The CDR3 has 15 amino acids. Germline assignment: CDR1 SGDLS and CDR2 YYNGEE. Trimming removed 0 bases from V and 9 bases from J; junction bases left unmatched: 5. The DNA of the CDR3 is TGTGCCAGCAGCGTAGGGACAGGGTGGACTTCACCCCTCCACTTT. Protein: CASSVGTGWTSPLHF.

The gene calls are TRBV7-2 and TRBJ2-7; 13 nucleotides match TRBD2. Germline trimming cut 5 bases from V and 10 bases from J; bases unmatched to any gene: 11. Germline lookup yields CDR1 SGHTA and CDR2 FQGNSA. The CDR3 has 15 residues. CDR3 sequence reads: CASSRGTSGTLGQYF. In nucleotides, the CDR3 is TGTGCCAGCAGCCGTGGGACTAGCGGGACCCTAGGACAGTACTTC.

The chain combines TRBV7-2 with TRBJ2-6, with TRBD2 matching 8 bases. After removal of 5 bases from V and 1 base from J, the junction contained 4 bases not matched to a gene. This CDR3 is 16 amino acids long. CDR1 and CDR2 (germline): SGHTA, FQGNSA. CDR3: CASSRAGGSGANVLTF. DNA for the CDR3: TGTGCCAGCAGCCGGGCGGGGGGATCTGGGGCCAACGTCCTGACTTTC.

The J gene is TRBJ1-2, the V gene TRBV30; no reliable D call. Trimming took off 5 bases at V and 7 bases at J, with 8 bases between the two ends. This CDR3 contains 10 residues. From germline, CDR1 is GTSNPN and CDR2 SVGIG (reference sequence). DNA for the CDR3: TGTGCCTGGGGGGTGGCTGGCTACACCTTC. Its protein is CAWGVAGYTF.

This clone was seen a single time. V gene TRBV19 combines with J gene TRBJ2-4; D uncertain. Trimming shortened V by 5 bases and J by 0 bases, and 11 bases separated the two germline ends. This CDR3 has 15 residues. The germline V gene encodes CDR1 LNHDA and CDR2 SQIVND (reference sequence). CDR3 nucleotide sequence: TGTGCCAGTAGTTCAATGAGACTAGCCAAAAACATTCAGTACTTC. Amino acid sequence: CASSSMRLAKNIQYF. The full variable domain, with the rest looked up from reference TRBV19 and TRBJ2-4, is DGGITQSPKYLFRKEGQNVTLSCEQNLNHDAMYWYRQDPGQGLRLIYYSQIVNDFQKGDIAEGYSVSREKKESFPLTVTSAQKNPTAFYLCASSSMRLAKNIQYFGAGTRLSVL.

The chain links TRBV5-1 to TRBJ2-1; TRBD1 aligns across 9 bases. The length of the CDR3 is 14 residues. Germline V gives CDR1 SGHRS, CDR2 YFSETQ. The ends lost 3 bases at V and 8 bases at J; junction bases unmatched: 6. The CDR3 DNA reads as TGCGCCAGCAGCTCGGACAGGGGATGGGATGAGCAGTTCTTC. Translating it yields CASSSDRGWDEQFF.

The rearrangement uses TRBV10-3 and TRBJ2-2; 7 nucleotides agree with TRBD1. Germline CDR1 is ENHRY and CDR2 is SYGVKD. The ends lost 10 bases at V and 7 bases at J; junction bases unmatched: 12. The CDR3 extends over 14 amino acids. CDR3 sequence: CATRVTGLGGELFF. As DNA, the CDR3 is TGTGCCACGAGGGTGACAGGGTTGGGCGGGGAGCTGTTTTTT.

The V call is TRBV27, the J call TRBJ1-4, with D uncertain. CDR3 length: 14 amino acids. Germline V gene lookup returns CDR1 MNHEY and CDR2 SMNVEV (reference sequence). V was pared by 2 bases and J by 10 bases, with 14 bases between. The CDR3 nucleotides are TGTGCCAGCAGTTTACGTCAACGCGGCACAAAACTGTTTTTT. Translation: CASSLRQRGTKLFF.

The V call is TRBV7-2, the J call TRBJ1-3, with D maybe TRBD1 (6 bases). Germline CDR1 SGHTA, CDR2 FQGNSA. V gave up 6 bases and J gave up 9 bases, with 12 bases separating them. This CDR3 region has 12 residues. The CDR3 DNA is TGTGCCAGCAGTGGACAGCCCGGCACCATATATTTT. Translated: CASSGQPGTIYF.

The chain uses TRBV28 and TRBJ1-2; D remains unclear. There are 13 residues in the CDR3. Germline assignment: CDR1 MDHEN and CDR2 SYDVKM. Trimming stripped 4 bases from V and 3 bases from J, with 9 bases between. CDR3 sequence: CASSYGSHYGYTF. The CDR3 nucleotides are TGTGCCAGCAGTTACGGGTCCCACTATGGCTACACCTTC.